The present T cell receptor beta chain was sequenced within a study of T cell responses to AZD1222 COVID-19 vaccine. Germline loops: CDR1 SGHRS, CDR2 YFSETQ. The CDR3 totals 13 residues. V lost 4 bases and J lost 1, with 9 bases in between. Here immunoSEQ multiplex PCR was the method, and the copy in TCRdb shows in-frame clones only, minus some. This sample has roughly 140,000 clones, with under 95% found just once. The material was peripheral blood, obtained on day 0 of AZD1222 vaccination. The receptor's source is an adult in good health. The rearrangement links TRBV5-1 to TRBJ2-7, with a tentative D call TRBD2 (5 bases). DNA for the CDR3: TGCGCCAGCAGCCGGGGATTTTCCTACGAGCAGTACTTC. It translates to CASSRGFSYEQYF.